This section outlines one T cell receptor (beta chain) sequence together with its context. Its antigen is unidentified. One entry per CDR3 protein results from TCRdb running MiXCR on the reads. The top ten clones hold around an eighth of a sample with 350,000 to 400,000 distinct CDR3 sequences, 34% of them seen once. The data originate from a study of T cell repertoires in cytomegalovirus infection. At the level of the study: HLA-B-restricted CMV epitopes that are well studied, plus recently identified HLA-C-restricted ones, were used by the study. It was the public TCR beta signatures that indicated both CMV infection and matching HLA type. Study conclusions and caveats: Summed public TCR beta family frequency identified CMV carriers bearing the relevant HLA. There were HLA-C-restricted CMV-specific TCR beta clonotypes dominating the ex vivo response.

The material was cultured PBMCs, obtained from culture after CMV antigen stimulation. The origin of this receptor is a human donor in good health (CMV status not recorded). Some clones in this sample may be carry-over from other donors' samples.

DNA for the CDR3: TGTGCCAGCAGTTACCCGGGGCTAGCGGGAAGAGGTCCCTACGAGCAGTACTTC. This sequence encodes CASSYPGLAGRGPYEQYF. The chain carries TRBV6-2 or TRBV6-3 and TRBJ2-7, with 9 bases identical to TRBD2. CDR1 and CDR2 (germline): MNHEY, SVGEGT. The CDR3 loop spans 18 amino acids. The V gene end was trimmed by 2 bases and the J gene end by 2 bases; junction bases not matched to a gene: 13.